The next 30 T cell receptor beta chains were all read from a single sample in a study of blood T cell repertoires in COVID-19. Assay used: immunoSEQ multiplex PCR; TCRdb lists only in-frame clones, some missing. The sample holds under 200,000 clones, more than 85% seen once. Sequences were obtained from peripheral blood. The receptors come from a woman older than 75 with COVID-19, enrolled during active disease.

The rearrangement uses TRBV28 and TRBJ2-7; 8 bases agree with TRBD1. CDR3 length equals 17 residues. With 4 bases clipped from V and 3 bases from J, the junction kept 14 bases outside the gene matches. Germline CDR1 and CDR2: MDHEN and SYDVKM. CDR3 in amino acids: CASSSLQGASDRYEQYF. CDR3 DNA sequence: TGTGCCAGCAGTTCCCTCCAGGGGGCCAGCGATCGCTACGAGCAGTACTTC.

The chain joins TRBV29-1 to TRBJ2-7; 10 bases align to TRBD1. Germline CDR1 and CDR2: SQVTM and ANQGSEA. The trim removed 7 bases at V and 3 bases at J, leaving 12 bases unmatched. This CDR3 contains 15 residues. The CDR3 DNA sequence: TGCAGCGCAAAAATTCCCGGGACAGGGGTCTACGAGCAGTACTTC. Translated: CSAKIPGTGVYEQYF.

V gene TRBV6-1 combines with J gene TRBJ2-1; 8 bases fit TRBD2. Looked up from germline, CDR1 is MNHNS and CDR2 is SASEGT. CDR3 size: 19 residues. The V and J ends lost 2 bases and 7 bases, in that order; junction bases with no gene match: 19. The CDR3 DNA is TGTGCCAGCAGTGAACGTACTAGGCCACTAGCGGCCGGCCGGAATGAGCAGTTCTTC. It specifies CASSERTRPLAAGRNEQFF.

This chain joins TRBV2 and TRBJ1-1; D is unclear. This CDR3 contains 15 residues. Looked up from germline, CDR1 is SNHLY and CDR2 is FYNNEI. V shed 8 bases and J shed 1 base, with 17 bases lying between them. The CDR3 DNA reads as TGTGCCAGCGGTTGGCCCCTCGAACCGAACACTGAAGCTTTCTTT. It encodes CASGWPLEPNTEAFF.

J is TRBJ1-5 and V is TRBV24-1, with TRBD1 matching 7 bases. The trim removed 11 bases at V and 3 bases at J, leaving 3 bases unmatched. CDR3 length: 12 residues. CDR1 and CDR2 from the germline V gene are KGHDR and SFDVKD. CDR3 in DNA: TGTGCCATCGGGACAGCCAATCAGCCCCAGCATTTT. This translates into CAIGTANQPQHF.

The chain has TRBV14 and TRBJ2-1; 7 nucleotides line up with TRBD2. The germline gives CDR1 SGHDN, CDR2 FVKESK. The CDR3 spans 17 residues. The V gene end was trimmed by 0 bases and the J gene end by 1 base; junction bases not matched to a gene: 6. For the CDR3, the DNA is TGTGCCAGCAGCCAAGATCTCCCGGGACTATCCTACAATGAGCAGTTCTTC. It yields the protein CASSQDLPGLSYNEQFF.

The rearrangement uses TRBV27 and TRBJ1-5, with D possibly TRBD1 on 6 matching bases. V dropped 5 bases and J dropped 5 bases, with 13 bases sitting between them. In germline, CDR1 is MNHEY, CDR2 SMNVEV (reference sequence). This CDR3 has 14 residues. CDR3 nucleotides: TGTGCCAGCAGTAGGGGGGGTATCGATCAGCCCCAGCATTTT. Translation: CASSRGGIDQPQHF.

This clone appeared a few times. The chain links TRBV28 to TRBJ1-1; 7 nucleotides align to TRBD1. The V gene end was trimmed by 7 bases and the J gene end by 1 base; junction bases not matched to a gene: 12. CDR1 MDHEN and CDR2 SYDVKM come from the germline V gene. The CDR3 covers 16 residues. CDR3 in amino acids: CASIPTLHRGNTEAFF. CDR3 bases: TGTGCCAGCATCCCCACCTTACACAGGGGGAACACTGAAGCTTTCTTT.

The chain recombines TRBV28 with TRBJ1-2; 11 bases align to TRBD1. CDR1 and CDR2 from the germline V gene are MDHEN and SYDVKM. Trimming cost V 10 bases and J 5 bases; bases outside gene matches: 9. The CDR3 contains 14 residues. This chain's CDR3 is CAIQDRGREYGYTF. The CDR3 region has the DNA TGTGCCATACAGGACAGGGGGCGAGAGTATGGCTACACCTTC.

CDR3 loop: CASSLGGDTDTQYF. The CDR3 bases are TGTGCCAGCAGTCTTGGGGGGGACACAGATACGCAGTATTTT. The gene calls are TRBV28 and TRBJ2-3; 7 nucleotides line up with TRBD2. The length of the CDR3 is 14 residues. Germline V gives CDR1 MDHEN, CDR2 SYDVKM. J gave up 2 bases and V 5 bases, and 4 bases lay outside the gene matches.

The chain recombines TRBV19 with TRBJ1-2; no definite D call. V shed 7 bases and J shed 4 bases, with 19 bases lying between them. CDR1 LNHDA and CDR2 SQIVND come from the germline V gene (reference sequence). This CDR3 comprises 15 residues. The CDR3 sequence is CASTLRAGQLYGYTF. For the CDR3, the DNA is TGTGCCAGTACCCTCCGGGCGGGCCAACTCTATGGCTACACCTTC.

CDR3 DNA: TGTGCCAGCAGATTAGGGCGACGACAGGGCAATCAGCCCCAGCATTTT. Amino acids: CASRLGRRQGNQPQHF. The chain has TRBV28 and TRBJ1-5, with D tentatively TRBD1 (6 bases). Per the germline V gene, CDR1 is MDHEN and CDR2 is SYDVKM. The length of the CDR3 is 16 residues. Trimming pared 6 bases from V and 2 bases from J, leaving 17 bases between.

This chain links TRBV28 with TRBJ2-3, with 7 bases aligning to TRBD2. The CDR3 is 15 residues long. In germline, CDR1 is MDHEN, CDR2 SYDVKM. Losses at the gene ends were 5 bases for V and 0 bases for J; bases not matched to a gene: 5. The CDR3 region is CASSRDYFSTDTQYF. CDR3 in DNA: TGTGCCAGCAGTCGGGACTACTTCAGCACAGATACGCAGTATTTT.

The chain joins TRBV5-4 to TRBJ2-7; 7 nucleotides line up with TRBD2. Germline-derived CDR1 and CDR2 are SGHNT and YYREEE (reference sequence). V lost 3 bases and J lost 7; bases outside the gene matches: 7. The CDR3 is 13 residues long. CDR3 nucleotide sequence: TGTGCCAGCAGCTGGGGGGGAGCTAAGGAGCAGTACTTC. Residues: CASSWGGAKEQYF.

J is TRBJ1-3 and V is TRBV5-6, with D possibly being TRBD1 (6 bases). In germline, CDR1 is SGHDT, CDR2 YYEEEE. The CDR3 is made up of 15 amino acids. V lost 2 bases and J 0 bases, leaving 9 bases between the germline ends. The CDR3 loop reads CASSFTGSSGNTIYF. The CDR3 DNA reads as TGTGCCAGCAGCTTCACAGGGAGCTCTGGAAACACCATATATTTT.

V and J are TRBV28 and TRBJ1-2; tentatively, D is TRBD1 (5 bases). Deletions cut 5 bases from V and 1 base from J, with 14 bases between. Germline V gives CDR1 MDHEN, CDR2 SYDVKM. This CDR3 spans 15 amino acids. The CDR3 reads CASSGGRGLNYGYTF. The CDR3 DNA sequence: TGTGCCAGCAGTGGGGGGAGAGGGCTTAACTATGGCTACACCTTC.

The chain recombines TRBV19 with TRBJ1-5; a possible D gene is TRBD1 (6 bases). With 0 bases removed from V and 6 bases from J, the gap between germline ends came to 12 bases. The CDR3 has 15 amino acids. Germline V CDR1 and CDR2: LNHDA, SQIVND (reference sequence). This CDR3 is CASSIDSQGGQPQHF. Written as DNA, the CDR3 is TGTGCCAGTAGTATAGATAGCCAAGGGGGTCAGCCCCAGCATTTT.

J is TRBJ1-2 and V is TRBV6-5; 8 nucleotides align to TRBD1. The germline gives CDR1 MNHEY, CDR2 SVGAGI. This CDR3 has 15 amino acids. J lost 3 bases, V lost 6 bases, and 9 bases had no gene match. CDR3 nucleotide sequence: TGTGCCAGCAGCCCGACAATGACAGGGGACTATGGCTACACCTTC. Translated, it gives CASSPTMTGDYGYTF.

Turning to this clone: It is unclear where the CDR3 begins or ends on the DNA, so no DNA is shown, and the CDR3 is as TCRdb lists it. The chain carries TRBV4-1 and TRBJ2-2; no check of the table's D call, TRBD2, against the DNA was made. The CDR3 contains 15 residues when both ends are counted. Per germline, CDR1 MGHRA and CDR2 YSYEKL. The CDR3 is CASSLQIRRAGELFF.

The gene calls are TRBV6-5 and TRBJ2-1; maybe TRBD1 (5 bases). The V end lost 0 bases, the J end lost 8 bases, and 8 bases lay between the germline ends. Germline V gene sequence: CDR1 MNHEY, CDR2 SVGAGI. This CDR3 has 13 residues. CDR3 amino acids: CASSYSRGHEQFF. CDR3 DNA sequence: TGTGCCAGCAGTTACTCTAGGGGCCATGAGCAGTTCTTC.

J is TRBJ2-3 and V is TRBV11-2; 8 bases fit TRBD1. CDR3 size: 13 residues. With 5 bases clipped from V and 8 bases from J, the junction kept 6 bases outside the gene matches. In germline, CDR1 is SGHAT, CDR2 FQNNGV. The CDR3 region is CASSRGQGLTQYF. CDR3 coding DNA: TGTGCCAGCAGCCGCGGACAGGGTCTTACGCAGTATTTT.

This clone was counted between two and nine times. V gene TRBV5-1 combines with J gene TRBJ1-1; 10 bases map to TRBD1. Losses at the gene ends were 4 bases for V and 1 base for J; bases not matched to a gene: 7. Germline-derived CDR1 and CDR2 are SGHRS and YFSETQ. The CDR3 contains 16 residues. The CDR3 DNA is TGCGCCAGCAGCGAAGACAGGGGGCGGGGGAACACTGAAGCTTTCTTT. It translates to CASSEDRGRGNTEAFF.

CDR3 sequence: CASSSTTDEYGYTF. In DNA, the CDR3 is TGTGCCAGCAGTTCGACGACTGACGAATATGGCTACACCTTC. The rearrangement links TRBV28 to TRBJ1-2; D unclear. Germline V CDR1 and CDR2: MDHEN, SYDVKM. V lost 4 bases to trimming and J lost 5 bases, with 14 bases between them. The CDR3 contains 14 residues.

V is TRBV19 and J is TRBJ2-2, with TRBD1 identical over 11 bases. Looked up from germline, CDR1 is LNHDA and CDR2 is SQIVND (reference sequence). Trimming cost V 7 bases and J 3 bases; bases outside gene matches: 10. This CDR3 has 17 amino acids. The CDR3 region is CASIPLGQGVDTGELFF. CDR3 bases: TGTGCCAGTATCCCGCTGGGACAGGGGGTGGACACCGGGGAGCTGTTTTTT.

This chain uses TRBV18 with TRBJ1-1; D not certain. The germline gives CDR1 KGHSH, CDR2 LQKENI. V lost 6 bases and J 7 bases, leaving 15 bases between the germline ends. This CDR3 has 13 amino acids. CDR3 bases: TGTGCCAGCTCGCCATTATACCCCTATGAAGCTTTCTTT. It yields the protein CASSPLYPYEAFF.

V usage is TRBV6-6 and J usage is TRBJ2-3; 7 nucleotides match TRBD2. Trimming cost V 5 bases and J 3 bases; bases outside gene matches: 8. CDR1 and CDR2 from the germline V gene are MNHNY and SVGAGI (reference sequence). This CDR3 spans 15 amino acids. CDR3 sequence: CASSPLAEITDTQYF. In nucleotides, the CDR3 is TGTGCCAGCAGTCCGCTAGCGGAGATTACAGATACGCAGTATTTT.

The rearrangement links TRBV25-1 to TRBJ2-2, with TRBD2 matching 7 bases. Trimming at V came to 8 bases and at J to 7 bases, leaving 7 bases not matched to a gene. The CDR3 spans 13 residues. Germline CDR1 and CDR2: MGHDK and SYGVNS. The CDR3 sequence is CASAAGVGGELFF. The CDR3 DNA follows: TGTGCCAGCGCCGCGGGGGTAGGCGGGGAGCTGTTTTTT.

This sequence joins TRBV27 and TRBJ1-1, with D perhaps matching TRBD1 (6 bases). The germline V gene has CDR1 MNHEY and CDR2 SMNVEV (reference sequence). The CDR3 totals 14 residues. CDR3 sequence: CASLGQGRGTEAFF. In DNA, the CDR3 is TGTGCTTCCCTGGGCCAGGGGCGAGGCACTGAAGCTTTCTTT.

V gene TRBV12-3 or TRBV12-4 combines with J gene TRBJ2-7, with no clear D. The germline V and J ends were trimmed by 3 bases and 7 bases, with 13 bases remaining between them. This CDR3 comprises 13 residues. The CDR3 spells CASSLRKKEEQYF. Here the CDR3 DNA reads TGTGCCAGCAGTTTGAGGAAGAAAGAGGAGCAGTACTTC.

J is TRBJ1-3 and V is TRBV7-9; 8 bases agree with TRBD1. Germline CDR1 and CDR2: SEHNR and FQNEAQ (reference sequence). The CDR3 covers 15 residues. The ends lost 6 bases at V and 2 bases at J; junction bases unmatched: 6. This CDR3 reads CASSKAGQAGNTIYF. The CDR3 coding sequence is TGTGCCAGCAGTAAAGCGGGACAGGCTGGAAACACCATATATTTT.